This T cell receptor (beta chain) is from a study of Graves' ophthalmopathy and Graves' hyperthyroidism. The authors amplified TCR beta CDR3 regions, and they did so from RNA transcripts for repertoire sequencing. Following a first-round RT-PCR that used HTBI primers, a second-round multiplex PCR was carried out. TCRdb independently ran MiXCR on the multiplex PCR reads; one entry per CDR3 protein. The sample yields 660,000 or so distinct CDR3 sequences, just over 40% seen once. Sequenced input: peripheral blood. This TCR derives from an adult man with Graves' ophthalmopathy.

The CDR3 coding sequence is TGTGCCAGCAGGGACGCGGGGATGAACACTGAAGCTTTCTTT. It yields the protein CASRDAGMNTEAFF. The gene calls are TRBV2 and TRBJ1-1; D ambiguous. The CDR3 covers 14 residues. Germline V gene lookup returns CDR1 SNHLY and CDR2 FYNNEI. Between the trimmed V and J ends, which lost 6 bases and 0 bases, there was a span of 11 bases.